This T cell receptor (beta chain) was obtained from a study of CD8+CD57+ T cells in acquired aplastic anemia. General study results and limits: Overlapping CD8+ CDR3 repertoires of patients and controls contained around 30 shared sequences. Any difference that existed in CD8+ Simpson's diversity between patients and controls was not significant.

Germline V CDR1 and CDR2: SGHTS, YDEGEE. This CDR3 comprises 14 residues. Turning to this clonotype: What it recognizes is unknown. One junction end disagrees with the germline gene, perhaps due to a read error.

It was genomic DNA that served as the template for profiling TCR beta VDJ and CDR3. TCRdb re-called the reads through MiXCR, storing one row per CDR3 protein. The table has about 180,000 distinct CDR3 sequences, roughly 65% seen once; the top ten hold roughly 42%. All patients picked for sequencing had shown, by flow cytometry, an expansion of CD8+CD57+ cells. Sequencing used sorted CD4+, CD8+, or CD8+CD57+ T cells (not recorded which) from PBMCs. The TCR originated in a human donor with aplastic anemia. The rearrangement links TRBV5-8 to TRBJ2-7; possibly TRBD1 or TRBD2 for D (5 bases each). CDR3 in amino acids: CASSLRDPTDTQYF. CDR3 DNA: TGCGCCAGCAGCTTGAGGGACCCAACAGATACGCAGTACTTC.